These 32 T cell receptor beta chains came from one sample sequenced in a study of cytomegalovirus exposure and HLA in healthy donors. The PCR contained 60 Vbeta and 13 Jbeta primers. Assay: immunoSEQ multiplex PCR; the TCRdb copy retains only in-frame clones and omits some. Of under 200,000 clones listed, over 80% are singletons. Sequenced input: PBMCs. All receptors derive from a girl aged 10 to 17 in good health and CMV-seropositive.

This clone occurred a few times. This rearrangement joins TRBV28 to TRBJ1-1; TRBD1 is a possible D gene (6 bases). This CDR3 spans 12 amino acids. Per germline, CDR1 MDHEN and CDR2 SYDVKM. V was pared by 6 bases and J by 5 bases, with 10 bases between. In nucleotides, the CDR3 is TGTGCCAGCAGCTCAGGGGAGACTGAAGCTTTCTTT. Its translation: CASSSGETEAFF.

This clone showed up just once. The chain carries TRBV5-4 and TRBJ1-6, with D tentatively TRBD1 (5 bases). There are 15 residues in the CDR3. Germline loops: CDR1 SGHNT, CDR2 YYREEE (reference sequence). Trimming removed 3 bases at V and 8 bases at J, with 15 bases between. CDR3 protein: CASSYRLGLDSPLHF. Here the CDR3 DNA reads TGTGCCAGCAGCTACAGGCTGGGATTGGATTCACCCCTCCACTTT.

The chain carries TRBV11-3 and TRBJ2-3, with TRBD2 as a possible D gene (5 bases). Germline values: CDR1 SGHNT, CDR2 YENEEA. The CDR3 consists of 13 residues. Trimming shortened V by 1 base and J by 4 bases, and 6 bases separated the two germline ends. In DNA form, the CDR3 reads TGTGCCAGCAGCTTAGCGCGGGCAGATACGCAGTATTTT. Residues: CASSLARADTQYF.

This chain joins TRBV2 and TRBJ2-3, with D possibly being TRBD2 (6 bases). V was clipped by 11 bases and J by 0 bases, with 9 bases between them. This CDR3 has 12 residues. Germline loops: CDR1 SNHLY, CDR2 FYNNEI. CDR3 in DNA: TGTGCCGGCGGGACTAGCACAGATACGCAGTATTTT. Its translation is CAGGTSTDTQYF.

V gene TRBV6-5 combines with J gene TRBJ2-7; 11 bases agree with TRBD2. The germline V gene has CDR1 MNHEY and CDR2 SVGAGI. The CDR3 loop spans 15 amino acids. V was pared by 6 bases and J by 2 bases, with 6 bases of the junction left unmatched. CDR3 nucleotides: TGTGCCAGCAGCCGACTAGCGGGGACCCCCTACGAGCAGTACTTC. Translating gives CASSRLAGTPYEQYF.

This clone was recorded a few times. The chain links TRBV19 to TRBJ2-3, with 8 nucleotides matching TRBD2. With V trimmed by 3 bases and J by 1 base, 12 bases remained unmatched. CDR1 is LNHDA and CDR2 is SQIVND in the germline V gene (reference sequence). CDR3 length: 18 residues. The CDR3 protein is CASSMRPWRGVGTDTQYF. Here the CDR3 DNA reads TGTGCCAGTAGTATGAGACCTTGGCGGGGGGTAGGCACAGATACGCAGTATTTT.

The rearrangement links TRBV27 to TRBJ2-7; 7 bases align to TRBD2. This CDR3 is built from 16 residues. V trimming: 0 bases; J trimming: 1 base; junction bases outside the gene matches: 6. Germline values: CDR1 MNHEY, CDR2 SMNVEV (reference sequence). CDR3 sequence (DNA): TGTGCCAGCAGTTTATCGCTGGGGACTATTTCCTACGAGCAGTACTTC. Translation gives CASSLSLGTISYEQYF.

V and J are TRBV5-1 and TRBJ1-3, with D hard to call. The CDR3 is 14 amino acids. The germline V gene encodes CDR1 SGHRS and CDR2 YFSETQ. Trimming pared 0 bases from V and 3 bases from J, leaving 7 bases between. CDR3 residues: CASSLGEGGNTIYF. The CDR3 DNA reads TGCGCCAGCAGCTTGGGAGAGGGTGGAAACACCATATATTTT.

The chain couples TRBV7-2 to TRBJ2-5, with 11 positions matching TRBD2. Losses at the gene ends were 5 bases for V and 3 bases for J; bases not matched to a gene: 2. The CDR3 sequence is 14 residues long. CDR1 and CDR2 from the germline V gene are SGHTA and FQGNSA. This CDR3 is CASSPGLAEETQYF. DNA for the CDR3: TGTGCCAGCAGCCCGGGACTAGCGGAAGAGACCCAGTACTTC.

The rearrangement joins TRBV2 to TRBJ2-7; 8 positions agree with TRBD1. Per germline, CDR1 SNHLY and CDR2 FYNNEI. The CDR3 covers 14 residues. V was pared by 4 bases and J by 2 bases, with 4 bases of the junction left unmatched. CDR3 residues: CASSATGVPYEQYF. DNA of the CDR3: TGTGCCAGCAGTGCGACAGGGGTTCCCTACGAGCAGTACTTC.

V usage is TRBV5-1 and J usage is TRBJ2-1, with TRBD2 matching over 8 bases. V trimming: 0 bases; J trimming: 2 bases; junction bases outside the gene matches: 4. The CDR3 runs 16 residues. Per the germline V gene, CDR1 is SGHRS and CDR2 is YFSETQ. The CDR3 sequence: CASSLDVAGTYNEQFF. DNA of the CDR3: TGCGCCAGCAGCTTGGACGTAGCGGGGACCTACAATGAGCAGTTCTTC.

This clone was recorded only once. The gene calls are TRBV28 and TRBJ1-1; D remains unclear. V was clipped by 3 bases and J by 6 bases, with 8 bases between them. The CDR3 is made up of 12 amino acids. In germline, CDR1 is MDHEN, CDR2 SYDVKM. This CDR3 reads CASSLSAAEAFF. CDR3 in DNA: TGTGCCAGCAGTTTGTCGGCGGCTGAAGCTTTCTTT. Supplemented by reference TRBV28 and TRBJ1-1, the full variable domain reads DVKVTQSSRYLVKRTGEKVFLECVQDMDHENMFWYRQDPGLGLRLIYFSYDVKMKEKGDIPEGYSVSREKKERFSLILESASTNQTSMYLCASSLSAAEAFFGQGTRLTVV.

CDR3 sequence reads: CASSWTGASGTEAFF. CDR3 DNA sequence: TGTGCCAGCAGCTGGACAGGGGCCTCGGGAACTGAAGCTTTCTTT. The chain carries TRBV14 and TRBJ1-1; 9 bases are shared with TRBD1. Germline CDR1 SGHDN, CDR2 FVKESK. Trimming at V came to 5 bases and at J to 5 bases, leaving 9 bases not matched to a gene. The CDR3 is 15 residues long.

The sample holds one count of this clone. This chain links TRBV15 with TRBJ2-3; a possible D gene is TRBD2 (5 bases). The CDR3 covers 16 residues. The V gene's germline CDR1 is LNHNV and CDR2 YYDKDF (reference sequence). Trimming shortened V by 2 bases and J by 0 bases, and 12 bases separated the two germline ends. CDR3 protein: CATSRRTRPSTDTQYF. The CDR3 DNA sequence: TGTGCCACCAGCAGACGAACTAGACCTAGCACAGATACGCAGTATTTT.

The gene calls are TRBV27 and TRBJ2-5, with 7 bases fitting TRBD1. Trimming at V came to 6 bases and at J to 5 bases, leaving 6 bases not matched to a gene. In germline, CDR1 is MNHEY, CDR2 SMNVEV (reference sequence). This CDR3 contains 13 residues. In DNA, the CDR3 is TGTGCCAGCAGGGCTTTGGGACAGGAGACCCAGTACTTC. Amino acid sequence: CASRALGQETQYF.

The chain employs TRBV5-1 and TRBJ1-1; D gene uncertain. The germline CDR1 and CDR2 sequences are SGHRS and YFSETQ. V dropped 8 bases and J dropped 1 base, with 12 bases sitting between them. CDR3 length: 13 residues. The CDR3 bases are TGCGCCAGTTTTTCAATTCCGAACACTGAAGCTTTCTTT. It translates to CASFSIPNTEAFF. The whole variable domain, filled in from reference TRBV5-1 and TRBJ1-1, reads KAGVTQTPRYLIKTRGQQVTLSCSPISGHRSVSWYQQTPGQGLQFLFEYFSETQRNKGNFPGRFSGRQFSNSRSEMNVSTLELGDSALYLCASFSIPNTEAFFGQGTRLTVV.

Details on this clone: One end of the junction does not line up with germline, which may come from a read error. V and J are TRBV6-1 and TRBJ2-5; 8 bases match TRBD2. This CDR3 spans 14 amino acids. The germline CDR1 and CDR2 sequences are MNHNS and SASEGT. The CDR3 is CASREASGQETQYF. The CDR3 DNA reads TGTGCCAGCAGGGAAGCTAGCGGGCAAGAGACCCAGTACTTC.

The table lists this clone with a count of one. The rearrangement uses TRBV27 and TRBJ2-7; TRBD1 matches at 8 bases. The junction had 9 bases not matched to a gene; V was cut back by 2 bases and J by 6 bases. The CDR3 is made up of 15 amino acids. Germline V CDR1 and CDR2: MNHEY, SMNVEV (reference sequence). The chain's CDR3 is CASSLNGAGGSEQYF. DNA of the CDR3: TGTGCCAGCAGTTTAAACGGCGCAGGGGGCTCCGAGCAGTACTTC.

The V call is TRBV7-3, the J call TRBJ2-3; unclear D gene. Germline V gives CDR1 SGHTA, CDR2 FQGTGA. This CDR3 has 13 residues. Trimming cost V 2 bases and J 2 bases, with 5 bases left between them. CDR3 DNA sequence: TGTGCCAGCAGCTTATCAGACACAGATACGCAGTATTTT. This sequence encodes CASSLSDTDTQYF.

DNA of the CDR3: TGTGCCAGCAGTGACATAGCGGGAGGTCAGAATGAGCAGTTCTTC. Its protein product is CASSDIAGGQNEQFF. The chain links TRBV6-6 to TRBJ2-1; 10 bases are a match to TRBD2. Germline assignment: CDR1 MNHNY and CDR2 SVGAGI (reference sequence). This CDR3 comprises 15 residues. V shed 5 bases and J 7 bases; nucleotides not matched to a gene: 8.

This chain links TRBV5-1 with TRBJ2-1, with D perhaps TRBD2 (6 bases). The CDR3 covers 17 residues. V was clipped by 4 bases and J by 6 bases, with 23 bases between them. Per germline, CDR1 SGHRS and CDR2 YFSETQ. The CDR3 spells CASSPTSGVRVVNEQFF. CDR3 DNA sequence: TGCGCCAGCAGCCCCACCTCGGGGGTCAGGGTGGTCAATGAGCAGTTCTTC.

CDR3 sequence (DNA): TGTGCCAGCAGCTTAGTGGGGGGGGCTAACGAGCAGTACTTC. It encodes CASSLVGGANEQYF. The chain is built from TRBV11-2 and TRBJ2-7, with D perhaps TRBD2 (7 bases). Deletions cut 1 base from V and 5 bases from J, with 12 bases between. This CDR3 has 14 amino acids. CDR1 and CDR2 from the germline V gene are SGHAT and FQNNGV.

The chain recombines TRBV4-1 with TRBJ1-3; 8 positions agree with TRBD1. V lost 1 base and J lost 0; bases outside the gene matches: 8. The CDR3 spans 18 residues. CDR1 and CDR2 (germline): MGHRA, YSYEKL. Here the CDR3 reads CASSQGTGSWSSGNTIYF. In DNA form, the CDR3 reads TGCGCCAGCAGCCAAGGGACAGGGTCTTGGAGCTCTGGAAACACCATATATTTT.

The rearrangement uses TRBV5-4 and TRBJ2-1, with 11 positions matching TRBD2. The V and J ends lost 4 bases and 3 bases, in that order; junction bases with no gene match: 6. The CDR3 runs 16 residues. Germline V gives CDR1 SGHNT, CDR2 YYREEE (reference sequence). The CDR3 DNA reads as TGTGCCAGCAGCCGGGGCGGGACTAGCGGCTACAATGAGCAGTTCTTC. Its translation is CASSRGGTSGYNEQFF. Filled out from reference TRBV5-4 and TRBJ2-1, the complete variable domain reads ETGVTQSPTHLIKTRGQQVTLRCSSQSGHNTVSWYQQALGQGPQFIFQYYREEENGRGNFPPRFSGLQFPNYSSELNVNALELDDSALYLCASSRGGTSGYNEQFFGPGTRLTVL.

This chain links TRBV7-8 with TRBJ1-1; a possible D gene is TRBD1 (6 bases). V was trimmed by 4 bases and J by 0 bases, leaving 12 bases between them. Germline assignment: CDR1 SGHVS and CDR2 FQNEAQ. The CDR3 extends over 15 amino acids. CDR3 bases: TGTGCCAGCAGCTACCAGGGGTGGGTGAACACTGAAGCTTTCTTT. Its protein product is CASSYQGWVNTEAFF.

The chain has TRBV10-1 and TRBJ1-6, with D possibly TRBD1 on 6 matching bases. The CDR3 is 13 amino acids. Deletions cut 5 bases from V and 9 bases from J, with 11 bases between. The germline V gene has CDR1 WNHNN and CDR2 SYGVQD (reference sequence). The CDR3 reads CASSLYRASPLHF. The CDR3 nucleotides read TGCGCCAGCAGTCTTTACAGGGCTTCACCCCTCCACTTT.

This chain connects TRBV7-8 to TRBJ2-1; TRBD2 agrees at 8 bases. Germline lookup yields CDR1 SGHVS and CDR2 FQNEAQ. Unmatched junction bases numbered 12, after V lost 4 bases and J lost 4 bases. This CDR3 is 17 amino acids long. The CDR3 DNA follows: TGTGCCAGCAGCTCTCTAGGGTTGATAGCGGGGTACAATGAGCAGTTCTTC. Amino acids: CASSSLGLIAGYNEQFF.

Notes on this clone: Other DNA variants within this sample encode the same CDR3. This rearrangement joins TRBV6-5 to TRBJ2-7; the D gene is possibly TRBD2 (5 bases). The CDR3 covers 13 residues. CDR1 and CDR2 (germline): MNHEY, SVGAGI. V lost 8 bases to trimming and J lost 6 bases, with 17 bases between them. CDR3 sequence: CASHPYEGLEQYF. The CDR3 DNA is TGTGCCAGCCATCCCTATGAGGGCCTCGAGCAGTACTTC.

A single count supports this clone. The CDR3 coding sequence is TGTGCCATCAGTGGGTCGGGAGTCCAAGATACGCAGTATTTT. Translated: CAISGSGVQDTQYF. The chain links TRBV10-3 to TRBJ2-3, with a possible D match to TRBD2 (6 bases). The V gene's germline CDR1 is ENHRY and CDR2 SYGVKD. The CDR3 has 14 residues. With 4 bases removed from V and 5 bases from J, the gap between germline ends came to 13 bases.

The genes are TRBV29-1 and TRBJ2-7; 10 bases line up with TRBD1. The CDR3 length is 13 residues. Germline CDR1 reads SQVTM; CDR2 reads ANQGSEA. Trimming took 7 bases from V and 7 from J; bases not matched to a gene: 10. The CDR3 nucleotides read TGCAGCGGGGGGACAGGGGAGTTCGGTGAGCAGTACTTC. Its protein is CSGGTGEFGEQYF.

The chain employs TRBV9 and TRBJ2-7; no definite D call. There are 12 residues in the CDR3. With 0 bases removed from V and 3 bases from J, the gap between germline ends came to 4 bases. The germline V gene encodes CDR1 SGDLS and CDR2 YYNGEE. This chain's CDR3 is CASSVDGYEQYF. In nucleotides, the CDR3 is TGTGCCAGCAGCGTAGACGGCTACGAGCAGTACTTC.

This sequence joins TRBV5-8 and TRBJ1-5; 9 bases match TRBD1. The CDR3 runs to 18 residues. V lost 5 bases to trimming and J lost 0 bases; unmatched junction nucleotides: 12. Germline V CDR1 and CDR2: SGHTS, YDEGEE. The CDR3 DNA reads TGTGCCAGCAGGCTCCAGGGACAGGGCCTCTATAGCAATCAGCCCCAGCATTTT. It codes for CASRLQGQGLYSNQPQHF.